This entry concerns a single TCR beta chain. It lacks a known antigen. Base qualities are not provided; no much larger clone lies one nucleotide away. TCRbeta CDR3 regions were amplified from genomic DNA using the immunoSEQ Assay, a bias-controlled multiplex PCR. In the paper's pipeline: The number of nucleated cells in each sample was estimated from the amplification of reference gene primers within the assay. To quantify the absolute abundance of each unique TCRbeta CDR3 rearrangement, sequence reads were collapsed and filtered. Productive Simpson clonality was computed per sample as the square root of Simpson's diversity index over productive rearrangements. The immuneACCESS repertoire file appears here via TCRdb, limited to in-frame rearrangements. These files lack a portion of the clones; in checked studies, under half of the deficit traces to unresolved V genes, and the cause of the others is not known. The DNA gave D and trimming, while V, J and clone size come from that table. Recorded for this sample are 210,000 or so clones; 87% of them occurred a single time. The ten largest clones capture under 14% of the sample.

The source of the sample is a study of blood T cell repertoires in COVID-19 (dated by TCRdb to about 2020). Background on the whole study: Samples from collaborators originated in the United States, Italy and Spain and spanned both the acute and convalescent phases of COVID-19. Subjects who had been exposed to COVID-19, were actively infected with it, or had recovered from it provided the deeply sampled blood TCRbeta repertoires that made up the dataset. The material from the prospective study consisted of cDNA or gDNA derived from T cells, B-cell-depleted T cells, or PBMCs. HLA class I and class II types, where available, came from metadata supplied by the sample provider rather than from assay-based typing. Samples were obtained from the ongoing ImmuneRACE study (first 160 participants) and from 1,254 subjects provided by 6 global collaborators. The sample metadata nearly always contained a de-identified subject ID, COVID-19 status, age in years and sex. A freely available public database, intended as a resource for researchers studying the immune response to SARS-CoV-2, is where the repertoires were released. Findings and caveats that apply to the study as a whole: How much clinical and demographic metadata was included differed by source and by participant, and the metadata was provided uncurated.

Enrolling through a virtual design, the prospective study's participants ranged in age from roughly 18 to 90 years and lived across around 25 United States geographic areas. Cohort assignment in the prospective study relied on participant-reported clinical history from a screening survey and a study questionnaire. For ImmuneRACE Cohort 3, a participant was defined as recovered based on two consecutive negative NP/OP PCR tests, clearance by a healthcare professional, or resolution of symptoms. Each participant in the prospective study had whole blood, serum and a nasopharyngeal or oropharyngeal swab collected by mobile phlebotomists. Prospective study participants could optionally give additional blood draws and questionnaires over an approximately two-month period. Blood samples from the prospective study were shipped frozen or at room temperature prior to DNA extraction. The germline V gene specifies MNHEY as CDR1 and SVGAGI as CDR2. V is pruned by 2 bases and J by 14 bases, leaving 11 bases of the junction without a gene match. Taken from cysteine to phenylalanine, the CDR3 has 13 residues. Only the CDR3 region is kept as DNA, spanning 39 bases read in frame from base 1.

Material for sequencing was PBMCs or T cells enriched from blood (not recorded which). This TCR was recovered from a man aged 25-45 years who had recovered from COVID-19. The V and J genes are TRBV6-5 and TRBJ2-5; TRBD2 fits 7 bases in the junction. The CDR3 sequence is CASSYQFGEGLYF. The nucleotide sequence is TGTGCCAGCAGTTACCAATTCGGGGAGGGACTCTACTTC.